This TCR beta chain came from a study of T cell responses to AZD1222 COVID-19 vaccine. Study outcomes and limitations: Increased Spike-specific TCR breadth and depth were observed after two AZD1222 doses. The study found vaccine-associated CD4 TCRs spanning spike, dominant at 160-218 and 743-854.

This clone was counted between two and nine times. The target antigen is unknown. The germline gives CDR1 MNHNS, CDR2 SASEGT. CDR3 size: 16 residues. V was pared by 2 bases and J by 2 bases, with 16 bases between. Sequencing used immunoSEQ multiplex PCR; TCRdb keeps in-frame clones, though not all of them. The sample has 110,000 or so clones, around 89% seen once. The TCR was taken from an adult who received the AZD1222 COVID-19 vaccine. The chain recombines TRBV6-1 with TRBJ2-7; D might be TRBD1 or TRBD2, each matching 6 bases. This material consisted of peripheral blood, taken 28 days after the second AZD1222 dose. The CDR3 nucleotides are TGTGCCAGCAGTGAAATGGGGGGCCGAAACCCCTACGAGCAGTACTTC. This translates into CASSEMGGRNPYEQYF.